Following are 5 T cell receptor beta chains from one sample sequenced in a study of blood T cell repertoires in COVID-19. Measured with immunoSEQ multiplex PCR; TCRdb has only the in-frame clones, and not every one. This table holds 150,000 to 200,000 clones, 80% to 90% found once. The sample comprised peripheral blood. The receptors come from a human donor with active or convalescent COVID-19. The donor label of this sample is uncertain.

This clone was seen once. V usage is TRBV24-1 and J usage is TRBJ1-4, with 7 bases identical to TRBD1. CDR3 length: 15 residues. CDR1 KGHDR and CDR2 SFDVKD come from the germline V gene. The trim removed 2 bases at V and 7 bases at J, leaving 6 bases unmatched. The CDR3 loop is CATSDSGTAFEKLFF. The CDR3 DNA reads as TGTGCCACCAGTGATTCCGGGACAGCCTTTGAAAAACTGTTTTTT.

The J gene is TRBJ2-5, the V gene TRBV12-3 or TRBV12-4; D is uncertain. V shed 6 bases and J shed 5 bases, with 13 bases lying between them. There are 13 residues in the CDR3. This CDR3 reads CASSKINRETQYF. The CDR3 coding sequence is TGTGCCAGCAGCAAAATAAACCGGGAGACCCAGTACTTC.

The chain couples TRBV29-1 to TRBJ1-5, with a weak D call TRBD1 (5 bases). V was cut by 5 bases and J by 0 bases, with 8 bases left in between. The germline V gene has CDR1 SQVTM and CDR2 ANQGSEA. The CDR3 covers 13 residues. The CDR3 loop reads CSVQGNSNQPQHF. Written as DNA, the CDR3 is TGCAGCGTTCAGGGTAATAGCAATCAGCCCCAGCATTTT.

The chain couples TRBV11-2 to TRBJ2-7; possibly TRBD1 for D (5 bases). The length of the CDR3 is 17 residues. Germline lookup yields CDR1 SGHAT and CDR2 FQNNGV. Trimming took off 1 base at V and 4 bases at J, with 20 bases between the two ends. DNA of the CDR3: TGTGCCAGCAGCTTAGGATTGGTACAGGTGGGTCAGTACGAGCAGTACTTC. This translates into CASSLGLVQVGQYEQYF.

The chain combines TRBV9 with TRBJ2-5, with D uncertain. The germline V gene encodes CDR1 SGDLS and CDR2 YYNGEE. The CDR3 loop spans 13 amino acids. Trimming left V 0 bases short and J 1 base short, with 4 bases between. The CDR3 DNA sequence: TGTGCCAGCAGCGTAGACGGCCAAGAGACCCAGTACTTC. It is translated as CASSVDGQETQYF.